This T cell receptor (beta chain) originates from a study of spatial heterogeneity in lung cancer. Germline loops: CDR1 MDHEN, CDR2 SYDVKM. This CDR3 has 15 residues. V lost 7 bases and J 4 bases, leaving 14 bases between the germline ends. Carried by each TCR cDNA molecule was a unique molecular identifier. TCRdb fed the 5' RACE reads into MiXCR, producing one record per CDR3 protein. The sample lists some 47,000 distinct CDR3 sequences; less than 9% were seen once. Time point of the sample: sample taken at primary tumor resection. Unsorted whole RNA of tumor, nontumor lung or frozen PBMC was sequenced. Samples were donated by 72 untreated early-stage non-small cell lung cancer patients.

The rearrangement joins TRBV28 to TRBJ2-6; D call uncertain. This TCR was sampled from a female donor with early-stage non-small cell lung cancer. This sample comprised PBMCs, obtained at surgery. CDR3 sequence reads: CASKALSAGANVLTF. The CDR3 DNA follows: TGTGCCAGCAAAGCCCTATCGGCAGGGGCCAACGTCCTGACTTTC.